Included here is one T cell receptor beta chain sequence, with context. Antigen: not known. The CDR3 length is 17 residues. The germline V gene has CDR1 SGHTA and CDR2 FQGTGA. These data belong to a study of monozygotic twins with inflammatory bowel disease. Overall study results and limits: A reduction in TCRbeta diversity (inverse Simpson) was seen in IBD patients relative to healthy co-twins.

The authors isolated total RNA from whole blood without sorting T cells. Using TCRalpha and TCRbeta cDNA, the researchers carried out two nested PCRs that lasted roughly 16 and 10 cycles. From the 5' RACE reads, TCRdb lists one entry per CDR3 protein and no DNA. This repertoire includes some 170,000 distinct CDR3 sequences. Input material: blood. The V and J genes are TRBV7-3 and TRBJ2-6; the D call from TCRdb, TRBD2, cannot be confirmed without DNA. This receptor was taken from a human donor with ulcerative colitis or Crohn's disease, or a healthy co-twin of an affected twin (not recorded which). The CDR3: CASSLHPSGSGANVLTF. The whole variable domain, filled in from reference TRBV7-3 and TRBJ2-6, reads GAGVSQTPSNKVTEKGKYVELRCDPISGHTALYWYRQSLGQGPEFLIYFQGTGAADDSGLPNDRFFAVRPEGSVSTLKIQRTERGDSAVYLCASSLHPSGSGANVLTFGAGSRLTVL.